Each of the 32 T cell receptor beta chains below was sequenced from the same sample in a study of blood T cells in healthy people across ages. Together with a sample-barcoded 5' primer, a J-beta primer mix was included in a second PCR lasting roughly 6 to 12 cycles. MiXCR was run by TCRdb on the 5' RACE reads, yielding one entry per CDR3 protein. Among approximately 1,700,000 distinct CDR3 sequences listed, about two fifths were seen once. Sequences were obtained from blood. These receptors were obtained from a human donor in good health.

This CDR3 is CASSFGPADTQYF. Here the CDR3 DNA reads TGTGCCAGCAGCTTCGGACCGGCAGATACGCAGTATTTT. J is TRBJ2-3 and V is TRBV7-2; unclear D gene. The length of the CDR3 is 13 residues. The V gene's germline CDR1 is SGHTA and CDR2 FQGNSA. The ends were cut back, 3 bases at V and 4 bases at J, with 8 bases in the middle.

The chain employs TRBV5-1 and TRBJ2-2, with unresolved D. The CDR3 covers 15 residues. The germline CDR1 and CDR2 sequences are SGHRS and YFSETQ. V was cut by 4 bases and J by 0 bases, with 10 bases left in between. In DNA, the CDR3 is TGCGCCAGCAGCCATACCGGACCGAACACCGGGGAGCTGTTTTTT. Protein product: CASSHTGPNTGELFF.

This clonotype was seen only a few times. This chain joins TRBV4-1 and TRBJ1-4; D gene uncertain. This CDR3 spans 18 amino acids. Germline assignment: CDR1 MGHRA and CDR2 YSYEKL. V was cut by 0 bases and J by 5 bases, with 19 bases left in between. The chain's CDR3 is CASSQEVTGPLHNEKLFF. CDR3 nucleotide sequence: TGCGCCAGCAGCCAAGAGGTAACCGGGCCCTTACACAATGAAAAACTGTTTTTT.

The chain carries TRBV7-2 and TRBJ2-1, with TRBD2 matching over 13 bases. This CDR3 has 17 residues. Per the germline V gene, CDR1 is SGHTA and CDR2 is FQGNSA. J gave up 13 bases and V 2 bases, and 14 bases lay outside the gene matches. Written as DNA, the CDR3 is TGTGCCAGCAGCTTAAGGGTTCCGGGACTAGCGGGGAGGTCCCAGTTCTTC. Its protein is CASSLRVPGLAGRSQFF.

The rearrangement joins TRBV5-1 to TRBJ2-3, with 7 bases identical to TRBD1. Germline CDR1 reads SGHRS; CDR2 reads YFSETQ. The CDR3 length is 15 residues. V was pared by 3 bases and J by 0 bases, with 4 bases of the junction left unmatched. The CDR3 is CASSSAGGSTDTQYF. In DNA, the CDR3 is TGCGCCAGCAGCTCTGCAGGGGGAAGCACAGATACGCAGTATTTT.

The rearrangement uses TRBV10-3 and TRBJ2-1, with D tentatively TRBD2 (5 bases). Trimming removed 10 bases from V and 4 bases from J, with 14 bases in between. Germline-derived CDR1 and CDR2 are ENHRY and SYGVKD. CDR3 length: 13 amino acids. The CDR3 DNA is TGTGCCACCCTGGAGGCGCGATACAATGAGCAGTTCTTC. It translates to CATLEARYNEQFF.

The chain couples TRBV30 to TRBJ2-5; 9 positions agree with TRBD2. V shed 2 bases, J shed 2 bases, and the junction held 6 bases outside the gene matches. This CDR3 has 15 amino acids. Germline V gene lookup returns CDR1 GTSNPN and CDR2 SVGIG (reference sequence). The CDR3 reads CAWSPSGRYQETQYF. The CDR3 nucleotides are TGTGCCTGGAGTCCCAGCGGGAGGTATCAAGAGACCCAGTACTTC.

The chain is built from TRBV20-1 and TRBJ2-7; 8 bases are a match to TRBD1. This CDR3 is built from 16 residues. V shed 0 bases and J 1 base; nucleotides not matched to a gene: 8. Germline CDR1 is DFQATT and CDR2 is SNEGSKA (reference sequence). The CDR3 is CSAREPPGQVSYEQYF. The CDR3 DNA reads TGCAGTGCTAGAGAGCCCCCGGGACAGGTATCCTACGAGCAGTACTTC.

This clonotype occurred a few times. The chain combines TRBV6-5 with TRBJ1-6; D gene ambiguous. Germline V gene sequence: CDR1 MNHEY, CDR2 SVGAGI. The V gene lost 7 bases and the J gene lost 6 bases, with 19 bases spanning the gap. This CDR3 is built from 16 residues. This CDR3 is CASKPSSGECNSPLHF. The DNA of the CDR3 is TGTGCCAGCAAACCTTCCTCAGGAGAGTGTAATTCACCCCTCCACTTT.

This clonotype occurred a few times. This chain connects TRBV7-8 to TRBJ1-5; TRBD1 is a possible D gene (6 bases). V lost 4 bases, J lost 0 bases, and 19 bases lay in between. The CDR3 length is 18 residues. The germline V gene encodes CDR1 SGHVS and CDR2 FQNEAQ. The CDR3 sequence is CASSSQRRGTYSNQPQHF. CDR3 nucleotides: TGTGCCAGCAGCTCCCAACGAAGGGGGACTTATAGCAATCAGCCCCAGCATTTT.

The CDR3 DNA reads as TGCAGTGCTAGAGAAATGCTCTACGAGCAGTACTTC. It translates to CSAREMLYEQYF. V is TRBV20-1 and J is TRBJ2-7, with no clear D. V lost 0 bases, J lost 3 bases, and 6 bases lay in between. Germline CDR1 reads DFQATT; CDR2 reads SNEGSKA (reference sequence). CDR3 length equals 12 residues.

This chain connects TRBV7-2 to TRBJ1-2; 7 bases agree with TRBD1. CDR3 length equals 14 residues. The germline CDR1 and CDR2 sequences are SGHTA and FQGNSA. J gave up 3 bases and V 8 bases, and 9 bases lay outside the gene matches. The CDR3 bases are TGTGCCAGCGGAAATCCGGGACAGTACTATGGCTACACCTTC. Translation gives CASGNPGQYYGYTF.

V usage is TRBV20-1 and J usage is TRBJ2-3; 7 nucleotides line up with TRBD1. Germline V CDR1 and CDR2: DFQATT, SNEGSKA (reference sequence). This CDR3 has 16 amino acids. V gave up 0 bases and J gave up 2 bases; unmatched junction bases: 8. CDR3 in DNA: TGCAGTGCTAGAGATCAGAGGGGGCCAACCACAGATACGCAGTATTTT. This translates into CSARDQRGPTTDTQYF.

The V call is TRBV29-1, the J call TRBJ1-1, with 8 bases identical to TRBD1. The trim removed 6 bases at V and 8 bases at J, leaving 11 bases unmatched. The germline V gene encodes CDR1 SQVTM and CDR2 ANQGSEA. The CDR3 is 13 residues long. CDR3 sequence reads: CSVPQGALGEAFF. CDR3 DNA: TGCAGCGTGCCTCAGGGGGCGCTTGGAGAAGCTTTCTTT.

This clonotype was detected many times. The chain carries TRBV7-9 and TRBJ2-7; D unresolved. Trimming left V 1 base short and J 3 bases short, with 7 bases between. Germline V CDR1 and CDR2: SEHNR, FQNEAQ (reference sequence). This CDR3 comprises 13 residues. The CDR3 loop reads CASSLDTSYEQYF. The CDR3 bases are TGTGCCAGCAGCTTAGATACAAGCTACGAGCAGTACTTC.

A few counts support this clonotype. The rearrangement uses TRBV6-5 and TRBJ1-2, with D possibly TRBD1 on 5 matching bases. The V gene's germline CDR1 is MNHEY and CDR2 SVGAGI. The CDR3 loop spans 14 amino acids. V lost 0 bases and J lost 8, with 13 bases in between. The CDR3 DNA sequence: TGTGCCAGCAGTTACTCCGGGACCCGAGGCGGCTACACCTTC. Protein sequence: CASSYSGTRGGYTF.

This clonotype was detected a few times. This chain links TRBV4-3 with TRBJ2-1, with D maybe TRBD2 (6 bases). CDR1 LGHNA and CDR2 YSLEER come from the germline V gene. With 2 bases removed from V and 4 bases from J, the gap between germline ends came to 15 bases. The CDR3 sequence is 16 residues long. The CDR3 nucleotides are TGCGCCAGCAGCCAACCAAAGGGGAGGTGGTACAATGAGCAGTTCTTC. It yields the protein CASSQPKGRWYNEQFF.

The V and J genes are TRBV5-1 and TRBJ2-5; 7 positions match TRBD1. The DNA end lines up better with TRBJ2-7; the J call may be wrong. The CDR3 is 16 amino acids. Germline CDR1 reads SGHRS; CDR2 reads YFSETQ. The CDR3: CASSTSTGSGAYEQYF. CDR3 in DNA: TGCGCCAGCAGCACCTCGACAGGGAGTGGGGCCTACGAGCAGTACTTC.

The rearrangement joins TRBV6-1 to TRBJ2-7; no definite D call. The germline gives CDR1 MNHNS, CDR2 SASEGT. This CDR3 is 15 amino acids long. Deletions cut 8 bases from V and 2 bases from J, with 19 bases between. The CDR3 is CASALELWRTYEQYF. The CDR3 region has the DNA TGTGCCAGCGCCCTTGAGCTGTGGCGGACCTACGAGCAGTACTTC.

Only a few counts were recorded for this clonotype. The chain carries TRBV7-2 and TRBJ2-5; the D is unclear. V lost 2 bases to trimming and J lost 3 bases, with 7 bases between them. The CDR3 sequence is 13 residues long. Germline V gene data show CDR1 as SGHTA and CDR2 as FQGNSA. Here the CDR3 DNA reads TGTGCCAGCAGCTTATCACCAAAAGAGACCCAGTACTTC. This sequence encodes CASSLSPKETQYF.

V and J are TRBV4-3 and TRBJ1-2; D uncertain. Germline-derived CDR1 and CDR2 are LGHNA and YSLEER. Trimming took off 7 bases at V and 5 bases at J, with 23 bases between the two ends. This CDR3 contains 16 residues. The CDR3 sequence is CASKGGVGSDFYGYTF. In DNA, the CDR3 is TGCGCCAGCAAGGGAGGTGTCGGGTCCGATTTTTATGGCTACACCTTC.

The chain has TRBV4-3 and TRBJ1-2; no clear D gene. The germline V gene encodes CDR1 LGHNA and CDR2 YSLEER. There are 15 residues in the CDR3. With 2 bases removed from V and 5 bases from J, the gap between germline ends came to 15 bases. CDR3 loop: CASSQNYGGFYGYTF. In nucleotides, the CDR3 is TGCGCCAGCAGCCAAAACTATGGAGGTTTTTATGGCTACACCTTC.

The chain couples TRBV19 to TRBJ1-1; D not resolved. The CDR3 spans 11 residues. Germline loops: CDR1 LNHDA, CDR2 SQIVND (reference sequence). The V gene lost 5 bases and the J gene lost 6 bases, with 7 bases spanning the gap. This chain's CDR3 is CASSPGPEAFF. As DNA, the CDR3 is TGTGCCAGTAGTCCCGGTCCTGAAGCTTTCTTT.

The CDR3 DNA sequence: TGTGCCAGCAGCGCTGGATGGGACACTGAAGCTTTCTTT. Translating it yields CASSAGWDTEAFF. V and J are TRBV7-8 and TRBJ1-1; D unclear. The CDR3 is made up of 13 amino acids. Germline lookup yields CDR1 SGHVS and CDR2 FQNEAQ. V lost 5 bases to trimming and J lost 3 bases, with 10 bases between them.

The rearrangement links TRBV4-3 to TRBJ2-7; 9 bases fit TRBD1. Trimming at V came to 3 bases and at J to 4 bases, leaving 13 bases not matched to a gene. CDR1 is LGHNA, CDR2 YSLEER, per germline. There are 17 residues in the CDR3. The CDR3 nucleotides are TGCGCCAGCAGCCAGGAGTCTACCGGGACAGGGTTATACGAGCAGTACTTC. Its translation: CASSQESTGTGLYEQYF.

This chain links TRBV28 with TRBJ2-6; TRBD2 matches 7 bases. The CDR3 extends over 15 amino acids. Germline values: CDR1 MDHEN, CDR2 SYDVKM. With 5 bases clipped from V and 2 bases from J, the junction kept 3 bases outside the gene matches. The CDR3 is CASSGRGTGANVLTF. CDR3 sequence (DNA): TGTGCCAGCAGTGGGAGGGGTACTGGGGCCAACGTCCTGACTTTC.

The chain links TRBV20-1 to TRBJ2-5; D ambiguous. CDR3 length equals 13 residues. Trimming stripped 3 bases from V and 0 bases from J, with 8 bases between. CDR1 and CDR2 from the germline V gene are DFQATT and SNEGSKA (reference sequence). CDR3 bases: TGCAGTGCTAGTAGGGCGAACCAAGAGACCCAGTACTTC. It is translated as CSASRANQETQYF.

The J gene is TRBJ2-1, the V gene TRBV3-1; the D is unclear. Trimming cost V 4 bases and J 9 bases, with 10 bases left between them. Germline V CDR1 and CDR2: LGHDT, YNNKEL (reference sequence). CDR3 length: 12 amino acids. Written as DNA, the CDR3 is TGTGCCAGCAGCCCGAATTTTGGTGAGCAGTTCTTC. Translating gives CASSPNFGEQFF.

V is TRBV6-2 or TRBV6-3 and J is TRBJ2-3; 8 bases fit TRBD1. Germline V gene lookup returns CDR1 MNHEY and CDR2 SVGEGT. The CDR3 loop spans 15 amino acids. V was clipped by 8 bases and J by 3 bases; unmatched bases: 10. CDR3 sequence: CASGLRGRETDTQYF. In DNA, the CDR3 is TGTGCCAGCGGACTCAGGGGGCGCGAGACAGATACGCAGTATTTT.

The chain has TRBV4-1 and TRBJ1-1; D remains unclear. CDR1 is MGHRA and CDR2 is YSYEKL in the germline V gene. Trimming shortened V by 0 bases and J by 4 bases, and 15 bases separated the two germline ends. The CDR3 is 16 residues long. CDR3 region: CASSQDWRQRSTEAFF. In DNA form, the CDR3 reads TGCGCCAGCAGCCAAGATTGGAGGCAAAGGAGCACTGAAGCTTTCTTT.

To note about this clonotype: At one of its ends the junction is not consistent with the germline gene, which may arise from a read error. The chain joins TRBV6-6 to TRBJ2-5; D is unclear. The germline V gene has CDR1 MNHNY and CDR2 SVGAGI (reference sequence). The CDR3 extends over 15 amino acids. The CDR3 region is CASSYSNAPSHEQCF. CDR3 in DNA: TGTGCCAGCAGTTACTCGAACGCTCCCTCTCACGAGCAGTGCTTC.

The table lists this clonotype with a few counts. This rearrangement joins TRBV7-2 to TRBJ2-3; TRBD1 might be the D (5 bases). There are 12 residues in the CDR3. The germline V gene has CDR1 SGHTA and CDR2 FQGNSA. The germline V and J ends were trimmed by 0 bases and 9 bases, with 7 bases remaining between them. The CDR3 region is CASSLAGATQYF. The CDR3 DNA reads as TGTGCCAGCAGCTTAGCAGGGGCGACGCAGTATTTT.